The sequence of this T cell receptor beta chain was determined in a study of shared clonotypes between healthy human individuals. Findings of the study overall: Tissues were not sampled, only blood, and their repertoires likely differ. Donor clonotype sharing was expected to depend on sequencing depth.

Only in-frame clones appear in the TCRdb table, and some are missing; sequencing was by immunoSEQ multiplex PCR. The sample lists about 1 million clones, around 82% occurring once. This clone appeared once. What it recognizes is unknown. Source material: memory CD4+ T cells from PBMCs. Indicated subset: CD45RA-negative fraction. The receptor was derived from a man younger than 30 in good health. Some clones in this sample may be carry-over from other donors' samples.

The CDR3 region is CASSLLGQGVAYEQYF. CDR3 nucleotide sequence: TGCGCCAGCAGCTTGCTAGGACAGGGGGTCGCCTACGAGCAGTACTTC. V and J are TRBV5-1 and TRBJ2-7; 10 bases match TRBD1. Germline V lookup: CDR1 SGHRS, CDR2 YFSETQ. The J segment lost 2 bases and the V segment lost 1 base, leaving 6 bases of the junction unmatched. The CDR3 has 16 residues. Filled out from reference TRBV5-1 and TRBJ2-7, the complete variable domain reads KAGVTQTPRYLIKTRGQQVTLSCSPISGHRSVSWYQQTPGQGLQFLFEYFSETQRNKGNFPGRFSGRQFSNSRSEMNVSTLELGDSALYLCASSLLGQGVAYEQYFGPGTRLTVT.